This TCR beta chain stems from a study of T-cell memory formation after mild COVID-19. About the study: TCR clusters mostly belonged to single donors.

Findings of the study overall: Day 15 to 85 contractors were CD4/CD8 balanced; later expanders leaned CD4+.

As to this clonotype: Its antigen is as yet unknown.

Each CDR3 protein is one row after TCRdb ran MiXCR on the 5' RACE reads. The sample holds a few hundred thousand distinct CDR3 sequences; about an eighth are singletons and the top ten take 22%. J lost 13 bases, V lost 3 bases, and 17 bases had no gene match. The CDR3 is 15 amino acids. Germline assignment: CDR1 SGDLS and CDR2 YYNGEE. The chain is built from TRBV9 and TRBJ1-1, with TRBD1 matching over 8 bases. This TCR was recovered from a man in his late teens or twenties who had mild COVID-19 (a few samples of this study predate the infection). Cell type and time point are not known. What was sequenced was PBMCs or a T cell subset sorted from them (not recorded which). The CDR3 protein is CASSDGHTVTGGVFF. The CDR3 region has the DNA TGTGCCAGCAGCGACGGACACACGGTTACAGGGGGTGTTTTCTTT.